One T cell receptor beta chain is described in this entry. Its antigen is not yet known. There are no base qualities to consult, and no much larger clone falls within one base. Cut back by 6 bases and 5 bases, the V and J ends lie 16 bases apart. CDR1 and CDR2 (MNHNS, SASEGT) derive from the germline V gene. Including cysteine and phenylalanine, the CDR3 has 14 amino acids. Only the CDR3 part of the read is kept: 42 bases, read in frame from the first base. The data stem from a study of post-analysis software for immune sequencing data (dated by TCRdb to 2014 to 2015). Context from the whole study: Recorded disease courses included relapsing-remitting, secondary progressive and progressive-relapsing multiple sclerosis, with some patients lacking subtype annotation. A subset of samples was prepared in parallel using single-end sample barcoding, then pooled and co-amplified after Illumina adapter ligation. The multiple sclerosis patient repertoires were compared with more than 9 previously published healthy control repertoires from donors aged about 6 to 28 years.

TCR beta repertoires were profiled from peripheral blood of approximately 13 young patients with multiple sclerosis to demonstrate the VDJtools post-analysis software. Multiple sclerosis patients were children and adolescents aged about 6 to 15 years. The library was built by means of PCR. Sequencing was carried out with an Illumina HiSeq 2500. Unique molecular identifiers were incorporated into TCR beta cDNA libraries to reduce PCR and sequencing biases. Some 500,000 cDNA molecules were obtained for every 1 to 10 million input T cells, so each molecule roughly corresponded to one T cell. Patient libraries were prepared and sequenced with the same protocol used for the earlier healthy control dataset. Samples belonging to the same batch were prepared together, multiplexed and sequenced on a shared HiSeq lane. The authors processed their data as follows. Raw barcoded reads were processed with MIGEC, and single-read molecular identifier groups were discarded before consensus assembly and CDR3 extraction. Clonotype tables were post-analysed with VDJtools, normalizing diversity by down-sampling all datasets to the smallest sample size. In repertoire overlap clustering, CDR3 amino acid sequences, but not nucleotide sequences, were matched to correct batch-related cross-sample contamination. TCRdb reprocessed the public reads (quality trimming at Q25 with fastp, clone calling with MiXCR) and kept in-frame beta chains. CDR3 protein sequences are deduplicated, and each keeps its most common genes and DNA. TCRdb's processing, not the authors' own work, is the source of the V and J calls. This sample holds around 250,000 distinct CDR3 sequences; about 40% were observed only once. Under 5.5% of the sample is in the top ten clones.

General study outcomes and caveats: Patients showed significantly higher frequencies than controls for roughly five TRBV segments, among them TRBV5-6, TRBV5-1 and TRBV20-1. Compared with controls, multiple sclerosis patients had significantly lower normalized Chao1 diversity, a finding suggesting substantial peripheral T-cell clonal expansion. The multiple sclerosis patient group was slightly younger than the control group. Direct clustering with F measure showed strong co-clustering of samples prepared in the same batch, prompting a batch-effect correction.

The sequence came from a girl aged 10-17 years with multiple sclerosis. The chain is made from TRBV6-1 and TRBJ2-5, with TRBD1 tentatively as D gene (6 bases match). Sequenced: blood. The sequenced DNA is TGTGCCAGCAGCCAGCAGGGGCGTCGGGAGACCCAGTACTTC. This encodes CASSQQGRRETQYF.